Below, 22 T cell receptor beta chains from the same sample are listed, as sequenced in a study of blood T cell repertoires in COVID-19. Produced via immunoSEQ multiplex PCR; TCRdb's table is partial and in-frame only. The table shows 130,000 or so clones, with roughly four fifths occurring only once. Input material: peripheral blood. The receptor set was obtained from a human donor in a cohort sampled during active COVID-19.

This chain links TRBV3-1 (or the pseudogene TRBV3-2) with TRBJ1-1, with D unresolved. The CDR3 length is 13 residues. Trimming left V 3 bases short and J 1 base short, with 6 bases between. Per the germline V gene, CDR1 is LGHDT and CDR2 is YNNKEL (reference sequence). The CDR3 nucleotides read TGTGCCAGCAGCCATCTGCGGAACACTGAAGCTTTCTTT. Protein sequence: CASSHLRNTEAFF.

This sequence joins TRBV5-6 and TRBJ1-6; 8 nucleotides line up with TRBD1. J lost 4 bases, V lost 2 bases, and 11 bases had no gene match. CDR3 size: 18 residues. The V gene's germline CDR1 is SGHDT and CDR2 YYEEEE. The DNA for the CDR3 is TGTGCCAGCAGCTTCGGACAGGGATTCTCCCTTTATAATTCACCCCTCCACTTT. It specifies CASSFGQGFSLYNSPLHF. The full variable domain, its missing parts supplied by reference TRBV5-6 and TRBJ1-6, is DAGVTQSPTHLIKTRGQQVTLRCSPKSGHDTVSWYQQALGQGPQFIFQYYEEEERQRGNFPDRFSGHQFPNYSSELNVNALLLGDSALYLCASSFGQGFSLYNSPLHFGNGTRLTVT.

This sequence joins TRBV5-1 and TRBJ2-7; D is unclear. Germline V gene data show CDR1 as SGHRS and CDR2 as YFSETQ. Trimming cost V 1 base and J 0 bases, with 5 bases left between them. This CDR3 is built from 13 residues. The chain's CDR3 is CASSLQDSYEQYF. Written as DNA, the CDR3 is TGCGCCAGCAGCTTGCAGGACTCCTACGAGCAGTACTTC.

This chain connects TRBV18 to TRBJ2-1; D possibly corresponds to TRBD2 (5 bases). The germline V gene encodes CDR1 KGHSH and CDR2 LQKENI. This CDR3 is 16 amino acids long. The V and J ends lost 8 bases and 2 bases respectively, with 19 bases between them. CDR3: CASRLPQADAYNEQFF. The DNA for the CDR3 is TGTGCCAGCCGCTTGCCCCAAGCGGACGCCTACAATGAGCAGTTCTTC.

This clone occurred once. The J gene is TRBJ1-2, the V gene TRBV19; D unresolved. This CDR3 contains 13 residues. Germline-derived CDR1 and CDR2 are LNHDA and SQIVND (reference sequence). Trimming left V 3 bases short and J 4 bases short, with 9 bases between. The CDR3 sequence: CASSIRSPYGYTF. CDR3 DNA: TGTGCCAGTAGTATCCGCAGTCCCTATGGCTACACCTTC. Based on the CDR3 plus reference TRBV19 and TRBJ1-2, the full variable domain is DGGITQSPKYLFRKEGQNVTLSCEQNLNHDAMYWYRQDPGQGLRLIYYSQIVNDFQKGDIAEGYSVSREKKESFPLTVTSAQKNPTAFYLCASSIRSPYGYTFGSGTRLTVV.

The chain combines TRBV7-9 with TRBJ1-1, with a weak D call TRBD1 (6 bases). V was pared by 5 bases and J by 6 bases, with 19 bases between. Germline lookup yields CDR1 SEHNR and CDR2 FQNEAQ (reference sequence). This CDR3 is 15 amino acids long. The CDR3: CASSARGGGIPEAFF. In DNA, the CDR3 is TGTGCCAGCAGCGCCAGAGGGGGTGGGATCCCTGAAGCTTTCTTT. Complete variable domain (other parts from reference TRBV7-9 and TRBJ1-1): DTGVSQNPRHKITKRGQNVTFRCDPISEHNRLYWYRQTLGQGPEFLTYFQNEAQLEKSRLLSDRFSAERPKGSFSTLEIQRTEQGDSAMYLCASSARGGGIPEAFFGQGTRLTVV.

The gene calls are TRBV7-9 and TRBJ1-2; tentatively, D is TRBD1 (5 bases). From germline, CDR1 is SEHNR and CDR2 FQNEAQ (reference sequence). The length of the CDR3 is 15 residues. Trimming cost V 5 bases and J 8 bases, with 21 bases left between them. The CDR3 region is CASSRFPGGEGGYTF. The CDR3 DNA reads as TGTGCCAGCAGCCGCTTCCCGGGAGGGGAGGGGGGCTACACCTTC. The variable domain in full, completed from reference TRBV7-9 and TRBJ1-2, reads DTGVSQNPRHKITKRGQNVTFRCDPISEHNRLYWYRQTLGQGPEFLTYFQNEAQLEKSRLLSDRFSAERPKGSFSTLEIQRTEQGDSAMYLCASSRFPGGEGGYTFGSGTRLTVV.

The chain is built from TRBV7-2 and TRBJ1-6; D call uncertain. Germline V lookup: CDR1 SGHTA, CDR2 FQGNSA. CDR3 size: 16 residues. The V and J ends lost 3 bases and 0 bases respectively, with 9 bases between them. The CDR3 protein is CASSFAFSSYNSPLHF. The DNA for the CDR3 is TGTGCCAGCAGCTTTGCATTCAGCTCCTATAATTCACCCCTCCACTTT.

The chain carries TRBV19 and TRBJ2-2, with TRBD2 as a possible D gene (5 bases). The CDR3 length is 13 residues. Per germline, CDR1 LNHDA and CDR2 SQIVND (reference sequence). Deletions cut 1 base from V and 5 bases from J, with 5 bases between. CDR3 residues: CASSIGRTGELFF. In DNA, the CDR3 is TGTGCCAGTAGTATAGGGAGGACCGGGGAGCTGTTTTTT.

The rearrangement links TRBV19 to TRBJ1-2; D possibly corresponds to TRBD1 (5 bases). Trimming cost V 4 bases and J 5 bases, with 11 bases left between them. Germline V gene lookup returns CDR1 LNHDA and CDR2 SQIVND (reference sequence). CDR3 size: 13 residues. The CDR3 DNA reads TGTGCCAGTAGTACCGGGACTGATTATGGCTACACCTTC. It specifies CASSTGTDYGYTF. Full variable domain (rest looked up from reference TRBV19 and TRBJ1-2): DGGITQSPKYLFRKEGQNVTLSCEQNLNHDAMYWYRQDPGQGLRLIYYSQIVNDFQKGDIAEGYSVSREKKESFPLTVTSAQKNPTAFYLCASSTGTDYGYTFGSGTRLTVV.

The chain is built from TRBV7-9 and TRBJ2-3, with a tentative D call TRBD1 (6 bases). The CDR3 has 16 residues. Germline V gives CDR1 SEHNR, CDR2 FQNEAQ (reference sequence). V was shortened by 8 bases and J by 1 base, with 19 bases between the two germline ends. For the CDR3, the DNA is TGTGCCAGCGCAAGATCACAGGGATCTGGCACAGATACGCAGTATTTT. Its translation: CASARSQGSGTDTQYF.

V and J are TRBV18 and TRBJ2-3; weak D call: TRBD2 (5 bases). Germline V gives CDR1 KGHSH, CDR2 LQKENI. Deletions cut 3 bases from V and 2 bases from J, with 12 bases between. The CDR3 has 15 residues. This CDR3 is CASSPLEALTDTQYF. In DNA, the CDR3 is TGTGCCAGCTCACCGTTGGAGGCGCTCACAGATACGCAGTATTTT.

This chain links TRBV5-1 with TRBJ2-5, with a weak D call TRBD2 (5 bases). The V end was cut by 2 bases, the J end by 3 bases, with 11 bases between. The CDR3 contains 14 residues. Looked up from germline, CDR1 is SGHRS and CDR2 is YFSETQ. This CDR3 reads CASSFGSYKETQYF. The CDR3 nucleotides are TGCGCCAGCAGCTTTGGGAGTTATAAAGAGACCCAGTACTTC.

The chain is built from TRBV5-1 and TRBJ2-5, with D possibly matching TRBD1 (5 bases). Trimming took 5 bases from V and 2 from J, leaving 10 bases between them. Germline V gene sequence: CDR1 SGHRS, CDR2 YFSETQ. CDR3 size: 13 residues. CDR3 loop: CASRRGMQETQYF. CDR3 nucleotide sequence: TGCGCCAGCAGAAGGGGAATGCAAGAGACCCAGTACTTC.

The chain employs TRBV10-1 and TRBJ2-2; weak D call: TRBD1 (6 bases). Germline assignment: CDR1 WNHNN and CDR2 SYGVQD (reference sequence). V lost 6 bases, J lost 6 bases, and 11 bases lay in between. The CDR3 covers 13 residues. The CDR3 reads CASSPGVPGELFF. The CDR3, as DNA: TGCGCCAGCAGCCCAGGGGTTCCCGGGGAGCTGTTTTTT.

The V call is TRBV6-1, the J call TRBJ1-4, with 7 bases aligning to TRBD1. The CDR3 is made up of 16 amino acids. The V segment lost 2 bases and the J segment 0 bases; nucleotides outside the gene matches: 3. Germline V gene data show CDR1 as MNHNS and CDR2 as SASEGT. The chain's CDR3 is CASSEFRGTTNEKLFF. CDR3 nucleotides: TGTGCCAGCAGTGAATTCAGGGGGACAACTAATGAAAAACTGTTTTTT.

The chain is built from TRBV9 and TRBJ1-3; 7 bases fit TRBD1. V was pared by 3 bases and J by 0 bases, with 6 bases of the junction left unmatched. The CDR3 is 16 residues long. CDR1 is SGDLS, CDR2 YYNGEE, per germline. CDR3 sequence (DNA): TGTGCCAGCAGCGGGCGGACAGGAATCTCTGGAAACACCATATATTTT. Translating gives CASSGRTGISGNTIYF.

This clone has a single count. The J gene is TRBJ2-7, the V gene TRBV2; D is unclear. Trimming took 0 bases from V and 4 from J, leaving 10 bases between them. Germline V CDR1 and CDR2: SNHLY, FYNNEI. This CDR3 contains 14 residues. The DNA of the CDR3 is TGTGCCAGCAGTGAAGCATCTTTCGGGTACGAGCAGTACTTC. Its protein is CASSEASFGYEQYF.

This clone showed up just once. The chain recombines TRBV4-1 with TRBJ1-2; no definite D call. The CDR3 loop spans 15 amino acids. Trimming removed 3 bases from V and 2 bases from J, with 13 bases in between. Germline CDR1 is MGHRA and CDR2 is YSYEKL. CDR3 region: CASSHAPGTNYGYTF. The CDR3 DNA follows: TGCGCCAGCAGCCATGCCCCGGGAACAAACTATGGCTACACCTTC.

The DNA for the CDR3 is TGTGCCAGTAGTTCACAGGGGGACACTGAAGCTTTCTTT. It encodes CASSSQGDTEAFF. The rearrangement joins TRBV19 to TRBJ1-1, with 8 positions matching TRBD1. The trim removed 5 bases at V and 3 bases at J, leaving 2 bases unmatched. The CDR3 is 13 residues long. The V gene's germline CDR1 is LNHDA and CDR2 SQIVND (reference sequence). The variable domain in full, with the rest retrieved from reference TRBV19 and TRBJ1-1, is DGGITQSPKYLFRKEGQNVTLSCEQNLNHDAMYWYRQDPGQGLRLIYYSQIVNDFQKGDIAEGYSVSREKKESFPLTVTSAQKNPTAFYLCASSSQGDTEAFFGQGTRLTVV.

V gene TRBV5-1 combines with J gene TRBJ2-3, with no clear D. CDR1 is SGHRS, CDR2 YFSETQ, per germline. Trimming pared 0 bases from V and 1 base from J, leaving 6 bases between. The CDR3 spans 14 residues. CDR3 amino acids: CASSLVSGTDTQYF. The CDR3 DNA reads TGCGCCAGCAGCTTGGTGAGCGGCACAGATACGCAGTATTTT.

This chain joins TRBV7-6 and TRBJ2-3, with D perhaps TRBD1 (6 bases). This CDR3 is built from 16 residues. Between the trimmed V and J ends, which lost 1 base and 0 bases, there was a span of 11 bases. In germline, CDR1 is SGHVS, CDR2 FNYEAQ. Here the CDR3 DNA reads TGTGCCAGCAGCTTAGTAATCGGGACAAGCACAGATACGCAGTATTTT. This encodes CASSLVIGTSTDTQYF.